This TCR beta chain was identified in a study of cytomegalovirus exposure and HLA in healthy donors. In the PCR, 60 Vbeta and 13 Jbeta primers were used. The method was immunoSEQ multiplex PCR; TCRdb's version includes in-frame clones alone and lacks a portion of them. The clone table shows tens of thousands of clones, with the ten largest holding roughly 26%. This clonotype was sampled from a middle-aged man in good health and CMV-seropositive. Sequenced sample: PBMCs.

CDR3 in DNA: TGTGCCAGCATCCCCAACTCCGTAGCAACTAATGAAAAACTGTTTTTT. It encodes CASIPNSVATNEKLFF. The chain joins TRBV28 to TRBJ1-4; D uncertain. CDR3 length: 16 amino acids. The V gene's germline CDR1 is MDHEN and CDR2 SYDVKM. Trimming took off 7 bases at V and 0 bases at J, with 15 bases between the two ends.